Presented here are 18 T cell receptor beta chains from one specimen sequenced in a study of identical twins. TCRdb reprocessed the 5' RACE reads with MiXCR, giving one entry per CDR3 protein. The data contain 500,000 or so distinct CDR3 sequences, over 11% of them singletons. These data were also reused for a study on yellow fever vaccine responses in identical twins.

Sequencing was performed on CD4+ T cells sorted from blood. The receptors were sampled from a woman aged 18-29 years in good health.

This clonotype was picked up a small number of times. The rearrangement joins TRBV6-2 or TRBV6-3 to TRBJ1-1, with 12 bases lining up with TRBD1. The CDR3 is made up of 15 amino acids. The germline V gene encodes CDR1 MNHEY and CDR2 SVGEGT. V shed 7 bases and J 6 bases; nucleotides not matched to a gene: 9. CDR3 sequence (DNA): TGTGCCAGCACCAACCGAGGGGACAGGGGGCCTGAAGCTTTCTTT. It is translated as CASTNRGDRGPEAFF.

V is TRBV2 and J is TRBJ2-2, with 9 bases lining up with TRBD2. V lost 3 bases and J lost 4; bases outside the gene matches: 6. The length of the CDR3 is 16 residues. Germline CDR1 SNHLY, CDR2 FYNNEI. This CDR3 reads CASSDAGGPPTGELFF. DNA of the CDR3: TGTGCCAGCAGTGATGCGGGGGGGCCTCCCACCGGGGAGCTGTTTTTT. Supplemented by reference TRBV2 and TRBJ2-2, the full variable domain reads EPEVTQTPSHQVTQMGQEVILRCVPISNHLYFYWYRQILGQKVEFLVSFYNNEISEKSEIFDDQFSVERPDGSNFTLKIRSTKLEDSAMYFCASSDAGGPPTGELFFGEGSRLTVL.

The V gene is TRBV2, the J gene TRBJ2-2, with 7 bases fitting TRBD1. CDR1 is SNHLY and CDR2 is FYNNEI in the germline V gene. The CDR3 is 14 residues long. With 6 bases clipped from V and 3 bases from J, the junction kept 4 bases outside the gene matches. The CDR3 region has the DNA TGTGCCAGCAGGGGGGACAGTTACACCGGGGAGCTGTTTTTT. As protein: CASRGDSYTGELFF.

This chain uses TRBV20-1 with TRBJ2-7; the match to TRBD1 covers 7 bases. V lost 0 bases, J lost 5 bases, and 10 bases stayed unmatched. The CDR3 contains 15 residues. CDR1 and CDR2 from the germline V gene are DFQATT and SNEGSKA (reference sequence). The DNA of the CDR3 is TGCAGTGCTAGAGATGTAGGGACAGCCCCAAACGAGCAGTACTTC. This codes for CSARDVGTAPNEQYF.

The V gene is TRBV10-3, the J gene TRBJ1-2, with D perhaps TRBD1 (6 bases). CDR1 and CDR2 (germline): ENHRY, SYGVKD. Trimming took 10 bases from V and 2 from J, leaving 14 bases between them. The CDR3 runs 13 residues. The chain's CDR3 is CATSLGGNYGYTF. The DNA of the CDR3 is TGTGCCACATCACTCGGGGGCAACTATGGCTACACCTTC.

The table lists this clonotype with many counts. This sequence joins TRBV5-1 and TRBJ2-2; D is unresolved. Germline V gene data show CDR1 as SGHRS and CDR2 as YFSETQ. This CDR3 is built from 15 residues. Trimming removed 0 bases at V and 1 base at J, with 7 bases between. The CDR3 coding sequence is TGCGCCAGCAGCTTGGAGGCAGGGAACACCGGGGAGCTGTTTTTT. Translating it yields CASSLEAGNTGELFF.

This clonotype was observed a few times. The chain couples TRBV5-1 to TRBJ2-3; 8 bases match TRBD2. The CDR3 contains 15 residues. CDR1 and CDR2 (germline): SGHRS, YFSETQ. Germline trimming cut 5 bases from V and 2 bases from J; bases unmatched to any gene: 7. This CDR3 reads CASRRSSGYTDTQYF. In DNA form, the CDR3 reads TGCGCCAGCAGGCGTTCTAGCGGGTACACAGATACGCAGTATTTT.

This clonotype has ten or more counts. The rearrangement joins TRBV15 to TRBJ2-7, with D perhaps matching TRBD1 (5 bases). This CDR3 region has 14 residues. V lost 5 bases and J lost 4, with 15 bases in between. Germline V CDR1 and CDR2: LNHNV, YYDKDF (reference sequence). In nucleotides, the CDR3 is TGTGCCACCAGCGAAAGTACAGGACCGTACGAGCAGTACTTC. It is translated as CATSESTGPYEQYF.

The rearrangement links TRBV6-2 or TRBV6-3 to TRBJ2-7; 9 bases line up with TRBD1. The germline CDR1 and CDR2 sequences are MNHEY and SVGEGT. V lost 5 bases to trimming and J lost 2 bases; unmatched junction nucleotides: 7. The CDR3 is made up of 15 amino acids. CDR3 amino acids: CASSPSGTGTYEQYF. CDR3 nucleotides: TGTGCCAGCAGTCCCTCCGGGACAGGGACCTACGAGCAGTACTTC.

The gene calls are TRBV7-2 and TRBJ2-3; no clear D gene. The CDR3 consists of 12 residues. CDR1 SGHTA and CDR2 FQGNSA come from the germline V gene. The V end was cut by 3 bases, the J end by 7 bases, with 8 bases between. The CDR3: CASSLTLNTQYF. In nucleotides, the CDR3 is TGTGCCAGCAGCTTGACCCTAAATACGCAGTATTTT.

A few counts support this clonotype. Here the CDR3 reads CASAGTGTVGELFF. The DNA for the CDR3 is TGTGCCAGCGCCGGGACAGGGACGGTCGGGGAGCTGTTTTTT. The rearrangement joins TRBV27 to TRBJ2-2; 9 nucleotides align to TRBD1. The CDR3 contains 14 residues. CDR1 and CDR2 from the germline V gene are MNHEY and SMNVEV (reference sequence). V lost 8 bases to trimming and J lost 7 bases; unmatched junction nucleotides: 8.

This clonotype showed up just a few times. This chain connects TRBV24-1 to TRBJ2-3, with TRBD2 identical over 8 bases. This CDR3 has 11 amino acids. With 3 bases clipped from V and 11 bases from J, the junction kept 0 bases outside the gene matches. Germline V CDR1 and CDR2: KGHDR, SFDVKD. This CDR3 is CATSDGTRQYF. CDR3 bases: TGTGCCACCAGTGATGGGACTAGGCAGTATTTT.

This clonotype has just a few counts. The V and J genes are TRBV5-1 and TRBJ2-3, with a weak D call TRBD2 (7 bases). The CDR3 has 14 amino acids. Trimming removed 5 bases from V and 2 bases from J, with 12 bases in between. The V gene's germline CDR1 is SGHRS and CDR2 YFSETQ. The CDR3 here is CASRRGGNTDTQYF. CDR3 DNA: TGCGCCAGCAGGAGGGGGGGGAACACAGATACGCAGTATTTT.

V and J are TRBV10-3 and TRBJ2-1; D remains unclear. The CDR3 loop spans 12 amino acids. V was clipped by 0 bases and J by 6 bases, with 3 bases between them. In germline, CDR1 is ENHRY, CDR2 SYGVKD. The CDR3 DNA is TGTGCCATCAGTGAGTCCAGCAATGAGCAGTTCTTC. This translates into CAISESSNEQFF.

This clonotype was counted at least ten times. The CDR3 protein is CASRGQLGADEQFF. CDR3 sequence (DNA): TGTGCCAGCCGCGGACAGCTCGGGGCGGATGAGCAGTTCTTC. The chain employs TRBV25-1 and TRBJ2-1, with D possibly being TRBD1 (6 bases). The CDR3 is 14 residues long. The ends were cut back, 8 bases at V and 8 bases at J, with 19 bases in the middle. The germline V gene has CDR1 MGHDK and CDR2 SYGVNS.

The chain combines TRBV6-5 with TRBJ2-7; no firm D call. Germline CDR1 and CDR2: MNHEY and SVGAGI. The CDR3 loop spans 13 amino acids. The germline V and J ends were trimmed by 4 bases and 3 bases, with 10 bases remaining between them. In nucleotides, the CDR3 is TGTGCCAGCAGTTTTCGGACCGGCTACGAGCAGTACTTC. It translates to CASSFRTGYEQYF.

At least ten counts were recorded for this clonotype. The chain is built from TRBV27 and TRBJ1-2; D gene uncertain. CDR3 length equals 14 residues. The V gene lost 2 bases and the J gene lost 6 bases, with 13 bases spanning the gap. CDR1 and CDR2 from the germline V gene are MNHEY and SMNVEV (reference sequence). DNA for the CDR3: TGTGCCAGCAGTTTAGGAGGGAAGGTGGATGGCTACACCTTC. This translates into CASSLGGKVDGYTF.

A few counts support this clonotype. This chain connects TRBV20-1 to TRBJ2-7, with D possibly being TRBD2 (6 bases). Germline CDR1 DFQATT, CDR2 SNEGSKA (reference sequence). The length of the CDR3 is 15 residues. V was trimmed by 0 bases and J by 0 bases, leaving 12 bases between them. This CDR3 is CSARDLSGYSYEQYF. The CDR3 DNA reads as TGCAGTGCTAGAGATCTAAGCGGGTACTCCTACGAGCAGTACTTC.